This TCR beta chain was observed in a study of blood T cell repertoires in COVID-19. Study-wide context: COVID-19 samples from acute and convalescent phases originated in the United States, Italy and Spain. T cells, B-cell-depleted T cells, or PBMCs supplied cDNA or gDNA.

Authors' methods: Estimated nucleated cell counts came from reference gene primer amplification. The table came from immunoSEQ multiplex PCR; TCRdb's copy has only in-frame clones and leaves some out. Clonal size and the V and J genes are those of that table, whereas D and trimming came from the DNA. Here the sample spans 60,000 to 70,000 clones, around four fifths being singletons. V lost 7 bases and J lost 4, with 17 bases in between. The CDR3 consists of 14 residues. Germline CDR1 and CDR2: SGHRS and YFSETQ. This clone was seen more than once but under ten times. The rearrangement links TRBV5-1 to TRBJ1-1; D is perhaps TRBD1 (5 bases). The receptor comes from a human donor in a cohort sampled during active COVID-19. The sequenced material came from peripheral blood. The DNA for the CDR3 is TGCGCCAGCCGCCCACAGGCGGGGGTCACTGAAGCTTTCTTT. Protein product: CASRPQAGVTEAFF.